This TCR beta chain is drawn from a study of naive and memory T cell subsets. This clonotype has just a few counts. CDR1 is SQVTM and CDR2 is ANQGSEA in the germline V gene. The V end was cut by 4 bases, the J end by 0 bases, with 10 bases between. The CDR3 has 14 residues. The beta constant-region primer was an equimolar mix of two oligonucleotides covering TRBC1 and TRBC2. Ligated cDNA was amplified by four rounds of PCR with nested alpha and beta constant-region primers and SP2. TCRdb reprocessed the UMI-ligation and nested PCR reads with MiXCR, giving one entry per CDR3 protein. The sample carries around 110,000 distinct CDR3 sequences, roughly 36% recorded once.

Material for sequencing was central memory CD4+ T cells from blood. The gene calls are TRBV29-1 and TRBJ1-3, with D hard to call. This clonotype originated in a human donor in good health. CDR3 residues: CSVVAPLSGNTIYF. CDR3 nucleotide sequence: TGCAGCGTTGTGGCACCACTCTCTGGAAACACCATATATTTT.